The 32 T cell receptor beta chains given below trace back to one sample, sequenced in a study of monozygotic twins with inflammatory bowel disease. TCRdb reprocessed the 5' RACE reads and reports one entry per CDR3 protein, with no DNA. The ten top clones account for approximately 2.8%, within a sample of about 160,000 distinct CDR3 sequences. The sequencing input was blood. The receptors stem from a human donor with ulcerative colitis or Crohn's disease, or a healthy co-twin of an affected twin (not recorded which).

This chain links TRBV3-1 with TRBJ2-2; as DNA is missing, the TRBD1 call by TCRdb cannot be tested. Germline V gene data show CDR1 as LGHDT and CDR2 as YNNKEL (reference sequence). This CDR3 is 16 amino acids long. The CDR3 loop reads CASSQAGQGAPGELFF.

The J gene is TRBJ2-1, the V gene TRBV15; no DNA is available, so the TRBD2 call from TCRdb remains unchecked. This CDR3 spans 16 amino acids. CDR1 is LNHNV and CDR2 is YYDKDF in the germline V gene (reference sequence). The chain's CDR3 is CATSSRDYRLYNEQFF.

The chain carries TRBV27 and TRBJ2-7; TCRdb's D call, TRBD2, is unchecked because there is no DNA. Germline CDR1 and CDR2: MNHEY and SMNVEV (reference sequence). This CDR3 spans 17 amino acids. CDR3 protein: CASSPRGEGRRSYEQYF.

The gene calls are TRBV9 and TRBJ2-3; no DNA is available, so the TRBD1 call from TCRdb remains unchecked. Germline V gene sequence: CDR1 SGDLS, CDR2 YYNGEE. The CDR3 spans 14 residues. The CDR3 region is CASSVDEGGDTQYF.

CDR3 residues: CASSYGFGVGETQYF. The chain recombines TRBV5-1 with TRBJ2-5. This CDR3 comprises 15 residues. Germline V gene sequence: CDR1 SGHRS, CDR2 YFSETQ. Full variable domain (rest looked up from reference TRBV5-1 and TRBJ2-5): KAGVTQTPRYLIKTRGQQVTLSCSPISGHRSVSWYQQTPGQGLQFLFEYFSETQRNKGNFPGRFSGRQFSNSRSEMNVSTLELGDSALYLCASSYGFGVGETQYFGPGTRLLVL.

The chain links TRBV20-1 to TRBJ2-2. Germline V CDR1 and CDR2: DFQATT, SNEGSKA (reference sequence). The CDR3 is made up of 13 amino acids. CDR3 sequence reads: CSAWASNTGELFF.

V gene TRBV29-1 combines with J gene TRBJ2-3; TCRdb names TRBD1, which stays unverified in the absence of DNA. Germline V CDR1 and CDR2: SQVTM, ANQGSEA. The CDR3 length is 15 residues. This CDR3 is CSGDRGDLSTDTQYF.

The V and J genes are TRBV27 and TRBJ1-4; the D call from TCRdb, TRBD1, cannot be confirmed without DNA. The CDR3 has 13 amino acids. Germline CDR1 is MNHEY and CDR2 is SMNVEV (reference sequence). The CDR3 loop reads CASSFDPGEKLFF.

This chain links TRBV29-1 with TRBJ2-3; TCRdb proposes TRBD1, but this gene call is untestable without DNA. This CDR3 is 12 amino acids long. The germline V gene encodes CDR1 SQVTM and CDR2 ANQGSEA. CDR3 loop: CSGYKGADTQYF.

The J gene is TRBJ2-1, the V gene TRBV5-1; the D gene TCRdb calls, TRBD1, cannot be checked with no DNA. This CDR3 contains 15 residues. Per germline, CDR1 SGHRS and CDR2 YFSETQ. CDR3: CASSTGQGAFNEQFF.

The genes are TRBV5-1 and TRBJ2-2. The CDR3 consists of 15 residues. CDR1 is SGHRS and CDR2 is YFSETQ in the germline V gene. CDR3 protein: CASSIGPKNTGELFF.

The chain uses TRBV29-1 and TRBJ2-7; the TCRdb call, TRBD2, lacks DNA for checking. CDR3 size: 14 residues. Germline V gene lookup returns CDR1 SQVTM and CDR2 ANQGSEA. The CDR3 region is CSVNSGTSGYEQYF.

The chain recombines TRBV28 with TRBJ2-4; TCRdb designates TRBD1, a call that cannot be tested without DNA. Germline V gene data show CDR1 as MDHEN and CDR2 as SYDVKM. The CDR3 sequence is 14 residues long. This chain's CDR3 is CASSFRVMSNIQYF.

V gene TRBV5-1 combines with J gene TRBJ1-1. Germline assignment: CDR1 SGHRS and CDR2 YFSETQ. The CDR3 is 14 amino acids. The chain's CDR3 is CASSLVFSDTEAFF.

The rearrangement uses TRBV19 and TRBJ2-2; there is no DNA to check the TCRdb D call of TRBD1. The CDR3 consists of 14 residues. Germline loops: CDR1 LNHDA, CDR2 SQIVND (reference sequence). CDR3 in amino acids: CASREGASVWELFF. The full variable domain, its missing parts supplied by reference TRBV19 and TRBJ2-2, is DGGITQSPKYLFRKEGQNVTLSCEQNLNHDAMYWYRQDPGQGLRLIYYSQIVNDFQKGDIAEGYSVSREKKESFPLTVTSAQKNPTAFYLCASREGASVWELFFGEGSRLTVL.

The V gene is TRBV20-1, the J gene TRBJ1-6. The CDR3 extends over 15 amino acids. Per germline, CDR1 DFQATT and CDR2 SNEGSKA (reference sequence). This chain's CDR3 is CSAILPGLRNSPLHF.

The CDR3 sequence is CSAAGGTGGLNEQFF. The chain has TRBV20-1 and TRBJ2-1; TCRdb names TRBD1, which stays unverified in the absence of DNA. Germline CDR1 reads DFQATT; CDR2 reads SNEGSKA (reference sequence). CDR3 size: 15 residues.

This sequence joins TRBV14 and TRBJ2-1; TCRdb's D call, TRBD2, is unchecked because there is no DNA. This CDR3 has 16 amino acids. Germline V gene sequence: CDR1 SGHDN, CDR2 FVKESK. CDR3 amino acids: CASSRGLAGAYNEQFF.

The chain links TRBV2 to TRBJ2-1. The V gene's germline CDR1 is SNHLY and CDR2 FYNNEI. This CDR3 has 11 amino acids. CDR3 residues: CASSEVLEQFF.

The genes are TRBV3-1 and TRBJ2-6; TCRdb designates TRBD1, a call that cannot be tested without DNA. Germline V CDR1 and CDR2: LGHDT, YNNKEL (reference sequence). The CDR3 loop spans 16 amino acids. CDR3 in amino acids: CASSQKGGIGANVLTF. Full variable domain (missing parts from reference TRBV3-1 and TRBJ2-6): DTAVSQTPKYLVTQMGNDKSIKCEQNLGHDTMYWYKQDSKKFLKIMFSYNNKELIINETVPNRFSPKSPDKAHLNLHINSLELGDSAVYFCASSQKGGIGANVLTFGAGSRLTVL.

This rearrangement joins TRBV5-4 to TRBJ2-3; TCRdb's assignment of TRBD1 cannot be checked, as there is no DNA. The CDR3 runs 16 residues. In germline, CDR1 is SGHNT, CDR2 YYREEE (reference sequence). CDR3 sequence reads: CASSSGTGGKANTQYF. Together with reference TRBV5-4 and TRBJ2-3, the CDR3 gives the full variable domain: ETGVTQSPTHLIKTRGQQVTLRCSSQSGHNTVSWYQQALGQGPQFIFQYYREEENGRGNFPPRFSGLQFPNYSSELNVNALELDDSALYLCASSSGTGGKANTQYFGPGTRLTVL.

The CDR3 here is CASSLPGQGYRVEQYF. The rearrangement links TRBV6-5 to TRBJ2-7; there is no DNA to check the TCRdb D call of TRBD1. CDR1 and CDR2 from the germline V gene are MNHEY and SVGAGI. The CDR3 has 16 amino acids.

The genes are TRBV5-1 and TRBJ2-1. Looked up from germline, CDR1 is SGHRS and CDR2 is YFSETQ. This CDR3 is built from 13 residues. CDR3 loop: CASSFAGWDEQFF.

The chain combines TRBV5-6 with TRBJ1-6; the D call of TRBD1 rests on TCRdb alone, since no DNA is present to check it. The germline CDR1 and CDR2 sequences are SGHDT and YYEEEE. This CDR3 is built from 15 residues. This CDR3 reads CASSFGTGTNSPLHF.

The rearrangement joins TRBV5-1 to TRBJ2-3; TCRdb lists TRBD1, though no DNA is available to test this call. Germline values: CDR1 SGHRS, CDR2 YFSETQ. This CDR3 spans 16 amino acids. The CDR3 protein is CASSFGGRGGTDTQYF.

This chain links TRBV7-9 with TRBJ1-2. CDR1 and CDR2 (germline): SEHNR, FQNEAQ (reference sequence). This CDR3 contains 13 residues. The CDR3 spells CASSAGRTYGYTF.

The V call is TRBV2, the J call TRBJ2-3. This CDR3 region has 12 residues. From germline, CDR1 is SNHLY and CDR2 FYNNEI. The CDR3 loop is CASSEVRDTQYF.

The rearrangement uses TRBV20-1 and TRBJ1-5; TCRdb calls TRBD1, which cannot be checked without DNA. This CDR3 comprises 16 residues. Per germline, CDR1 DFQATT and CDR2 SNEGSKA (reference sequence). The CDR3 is CSARDQQVLSNQPQHF.

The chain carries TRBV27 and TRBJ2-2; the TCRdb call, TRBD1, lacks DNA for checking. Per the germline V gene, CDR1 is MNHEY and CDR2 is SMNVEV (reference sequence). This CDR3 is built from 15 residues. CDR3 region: CASGRDRVNTGELFF.

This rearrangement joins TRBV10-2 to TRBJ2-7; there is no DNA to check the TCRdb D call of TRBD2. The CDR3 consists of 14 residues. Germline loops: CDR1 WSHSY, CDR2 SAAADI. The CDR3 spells CASRTGTSLDEQYF.

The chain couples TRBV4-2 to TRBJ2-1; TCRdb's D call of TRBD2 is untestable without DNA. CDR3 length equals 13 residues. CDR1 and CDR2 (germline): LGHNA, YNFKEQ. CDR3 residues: CASRGSSSNEQFF.

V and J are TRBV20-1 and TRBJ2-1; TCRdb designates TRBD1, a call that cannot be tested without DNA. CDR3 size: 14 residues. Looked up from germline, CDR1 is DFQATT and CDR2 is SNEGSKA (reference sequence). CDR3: CSASRTSGYNEQFF.